This T cell receptor beta chain is drawn from a study of blood T cell repertoires in COVID-19 (dated by TCRdb to about 2020). Regarding the complete study: Collaborator samples came from the United States, Italy and Spain and covered acute and convalescent phases of COVID-19. Samples came from the ongoing ImmuneRACE study (first 160 participants) plus 1,254 subjects from 6 global collaborators. The repertoires were made available in a free public database intended to serve as a resource for research on the immune response to SARS-CoV-2. Nearly every sample came with metadata listing a de-identified subject ID, COVID-19 status, age in years and sex. The prospective study material was composed of cDNA or gDNA derived from T cells, B-cell-depleted T cells, or PBMCs. Deeply sampled blood TCRbeta repertoires from subjects exposed to, actively infected with, or recovered from COVID-19 were included in the dataset. Where available, HLA class I and class II types were taken from metadata supplied by the sample provider and were not determined by assay-based typing. Study-level results and caveats: Clinical and demographic metadata were provided uncurated, with the amount varying by source and participant.

V trim: 2 bases; J trim: 3 bases; unmatched bases: 4. Reading from cysteine to phenylalanine, the CDR3 counts 14 amino acids. Only CDR3 DNA is held: 42 bases, read in frame from base 1. In the germline V gene (reference sequence), CDR1 corresponds to LGHDT and CDR2 to YNNKEL. The immunoSEQ Assay, a bias-controlled multiplex PCR, was used to amplify TCRbeta CDR3 regions from genomic DNA. The study's processing was this. Within the assay, amplification of reference gene primers was used to estimate how many nucleated cells each sample contained. Sequence reads were collapsed and filtered to measure the absolute abundance of every unique TCRbeta CDR3 rearrangement. For each sample, productive Simpson clonality was calculated as the square root of Simpson's diversity index over productive rearrangements. TCRdb retrieved this table from immuneACCESS and kept in-frame rearrangements only. Not all clones are present; in checked studies, unresolved V genes account for under half, and no reason is known for the remainder. V, J and clone size were drawn from that table, and D and trimming were deduced from the DNA. The sample data list about 270,000 clones, and approximately 90% of these were observed just once. About 3% of the sample is taken by the ten largest.

Of note for this clone: Its antigen remains undetermined. Base qualities are not recorded, but no much larger clone differs from it by a single base.

Enrolling through a virtual design, the prospective study's participants ranged in age from roughly 18 to 89 years and lived across about two dozen United States geographic areas. Cohort assignment in the prospective study relied on participant-reported clinical history from a screening survey and a study questionnaire. Exposed participants were defined as having been in contact with someone with a PCR-confirmed or clinician-diagnosed COVID-19 case within 2 weeks of study entry. Mobile phlebotomists in the prospective study collected whole blood, serum and a nasopharyngeal or oropharyngeal swab from every participant. Participants in the prospective study had the option to provide additional blood draws and questionnaires over an approximately two-month period. Before DNA extraction, blood samples from the prospective study were shipped at room temperature or frozen.

This sequence was found in a man between 35 and 55 years old who had been exposed to COVID-19. The sequencing input was PBMCs or T cells enriched from blood (not recorded which). This chain joins TRBV3-1 (or the pseudogene TRBV3-2) to TRBJ2-7; TRBD1 aligns with 7 central bases. The CDR3 corresponds to CASSQQAGGYEQYF. The nucleotides read TGTGCCAGCAGCCAACAGGCAGGGGGCTACGAGCAGTACTTC.